The 10 T cell receptor beta chains below come from one sample, sequenced in a study of blood T cell repertoires in COVID-19. Repertoires were generated with immunoSEQ multiplex PCR, while TCRdb's copy carries only in-frame clones and drops some. The sample includes approximately 360,000 clones, approximately 87% of them seen just once. Sequencing used PBMCs or T cells enriched from blood (not recorded which). The receptors here all came from a woman under 40 with acute COVID-19.

This clone appeared a few times. The chain joins TRBV19 to TRBJ2-7, with TRBD1 identical over 10 bases. V lost 3 bases and J lost 1; bases outside the gene matches: 3. This CDR3 is 15 amino acids long. CDR1 and CDR2 (germline): LNHDA, SQIVND (reference sequence). CDR3 residues: CASSMGTGASYEQYF. CDR3 sequence (DNA): TGTGCCAGTAGTATGGGGACAGGGGCGTCCTACGAGCAGTACTTC.

The V gene is TRBV6-6, the J gene TRBJ2-2, with TRBD1 identical over 7 bases. Germline CDR1 and CDR2: MNHNY and SVGAGI (reference sequence). V was pared by 5 bases and J by 0 bases, with 6 bases of the junction left unmatched. This CDR3 is 16 amino acids long. CDR3 bases: TGTGCCAGCAGTCGAACAGGGGCGTCGAACACCGGGGAGCTGTTTTTT. Encoded protein: CASSRTGASNTGELFF.

This chain uses TRBV6-5 with TRBJ2-7; a weak D match, TRBD2 (6 bases). Germline V gives CDR1 MNHEY, CDR2 SVGAGI. The CDR3 runs to 14 residues. Trimming removed 5 bases at V and 2 bases at J, with 13 bases between. This chain's CDR3 is CASSITGVTYEQYF. CDR3 nucleotides: TGTGCCAGCAGTATTACGGGAGTAACCTACGAGCAGTACTTC.

The chain links TRBV10-2 to TRBJ1-2; 7 bases line up with TRBD1. This CDR3 is 13 amino acids long. The germline CDR1 and CDR2 sequences are WSHSY and SAAADI. V was clipped by 8 bases and J by 5 bases; unmatched bases: 8. As DNA, the CDR3 is TGCGCCAGCCGAGACAGGGCCCCTTATGGCTACACCTTC. Amino acid sequence: CASRDRAPYGYTF.

V is TRBV3-1 (or the pseudogene TRBV3-2) and J is TRBJ1-2, with D possibly being TRBD1 (5 bases). The CDR3 spans 16 residues. The V end lost 3 bases, the J end lost 4 bases, and 18 bases lay between the germline ends. Germline V lookup: CDR1 LGHDT, CDR2 YNNKEL (reference sequence). The CDR3 reads CASSQVRSRGAYGYTF. The CDR3 DNA reads as TGTGCCAGCAGCCAGGTGCGATCAAGGGGCGCCTATGGCTACACCTTC.

This chain links TRBV28 with TRBJ1-1, with 7 bases identical to TRBD1. The V and J ends lost 10 bases and 4 bases, in that order; junction bases with no gene match: 9. Germline V lookup: CDR1 MDHEN, CDR2 SYDVKM. The CDR3 runs to 13 residues. Here the CDR3 reads CANSPGGPTEAFF. CDR3 bases: TGTGCCAACTCCCCAGGGGGGCCCACTGAAGCTTTCTTT.

The chain employs TRBV3-1 (or the pseudogene TRBV3-2) and TRBJ1-5, with unresolved D. The germline V gene encodes CDR1 LGHDT and CDR2 YNNKEL (reference sequence). V dropped 3 bases and J dropped 5 bases, with 2 bases sitting between them. This CDR3 is built from 11 residues. CDR3 in DNA: TGTGCCAGCAGCCACTATCAGCCCCAGCATTTT. Encoded protein: CASSHYQPQHF.

The chain uses TRBV24-1 and TRBJ2-3; a weak D match, TRBD1 (5 bases). The CDR3 is made up of 15 amino acids. Trimming took off 0 bases at V and 1 base at J, with 7 bases between the two ends. CDR1 is KGHDR, CDR2 SFDVKD, per germline. The CDR3 nucleotides are TGTGCCACCAGTGATTTGGGCAGGGGCACAGATACGCAGTATTTT. This translates into CATSDLGRGTDTQYF.

The gene calls are TRBV5-1 and TRBJ1-6, with a tentative D call TRBD1 (5 bases). The CDR3 runs 14 residues. V was pared by 3 bases and J by 6 bases, with 10 bases between. In germline, CDR1 is SGHRS, CDR2 YFSETQ. CDR3: CASSSERGNSPLHF. Here the CDR3 DNA reads TGCGCCAGCAGCTCCGAAAGGGGTAATTCACCCCTCCACTTT.

This rearrangement joins TRBV4-1 to TRBJ2-1; TRBD2 matches 11 bases. The length of the CDR3 is 18 residues. CDR1 and CDR2 from the germline V gene are MGHRA and YSYEKL. Germline trimming cut 4 bases from V and 5 bases from J; bases unmatched to any gene: 13. This CDR3 is CASSLLPLLAGANNEQFF. CDR3 DNA sequence: TGCGCCAGCAGCCTACTCCCACTACTAGCGGGGGCTAACAATGAGCAGTTCTTC.